This paragraph covers one TCR beta chain sequence. This entry belongs to a study of blood T cell repertoires in COVID-19. Study-level information: The United States, Italy and Spain supplied acute and convalescent COVID-19 samples. PBMCs, B-cell-depleted T cells, or T cells provided the cDNA or gDNA that made up the material.

The ends were cut back, 0 bases at V and 0 bases at J, with 12 bases in the middle. The V gene's germline CDR1 is MGHRA and CDR2 YSYEKL. CDR3 length: 17 amino acids. This study enrolled people aged roughly 18 to 90 from 20 to 25 US geographic areas. Only in-frame clones appear in the TCRdb table, and some are missing; sequencing was by immunoSEQ multiplex PCR. The sample has a few hundred thousand clones; 80% to 90% are singletons. Input material: PBMCs or T cells enriched from blood (not recorded which). The rearrangement uses TRBV4-1 and TRBJ2-1; D not resolved. This TCR derives from a woman in her thirties or forties with acute COVID-19. This chain's CDR3 is CASSQDVLFSSYNEQFF. The CDR3 DNA reads as TGCGCCAGCAGCCAAGACGTCCTCTTTAGCTCCTACAATGAGCAGTTCTTC.